A single sample is the source of the 20 T cell receptor beta chains below, sequenced in a study of T cell repertoires in cytomegalovirus infection. TCRdb re-called the reads with MiXCR, one entry per CDR3 protein. The table includes about 52,000 distinct CDR3 sequences, over 15% detected once. Their target antigens are unknown. The sample here was CD8+ T cells from cultured PBMCs, taken from culture after CMV antigen stimulation. Every receptor here comes from a human donor in good health (CMV status not recorded). Some clones in this sample may be carry-over from other donors' samples.

This clonotype has a single count. This chain uses TRBV5-6 with TRBJ2-1, with 10 bases aligning to TRBD1. The CDR3 sequence is 15 residues long. V shed 5 bases, J shed 7 bases, and the junction held 9 bases outside the gene matches. Germline V CDR1 and CDR2: SGHDT, YYEEEE. CDR3 DNA sequence: TGTGCCAGCAGACCACCCCCGGGACAGGGGAATGAGCAGTTCTTC. This translates into CASRPPPGQGNEQFF.

The chain has TRBV27 and TRBJ1-6, with D unresolved. V lost 6 bases, J lost 3 bases, and 15 bases lay in between. Germline assignment: CDR1 MNHEY and CDR2 SMNVEV (reference sequence). CDR3 length: 16 amino acids. The CDR3 DNA follows: TGTGCCAGCAGCATTCGCCCGGGCAGCTATAATTCACCCCTCCACTTT. Protein: CASSIRPGSYNSPLHF.

In this sample, this clonotype turned up a few times. The rearrangement uses TRBV13 and TRBJ1-2; weak D call: TRBD1 (6 bases). Germline V gene sequence: CDR1 PRHDT, CDR2 FYEKMQ (reference sequence). Trimming removed 4 bases at V and 4 bases at J, with 10 bases between. The CDR3 totals 13 residues. This CDR3 reads CASSSGRGYGYTF. The CDR3 bases are TGTGCCAGCAGCTCCGGCAGGGGCTATGGCTACACCTTC.

The chain uses TRBV6-2 or TRBV6-3 and TRBJ2-7, with TRBD1 matching over 8 bases. After removal of 2 bases from V and 2 bases from J, the junction contained 8 bases not matched to a gene. The CDR3 runs to 16 residues. Per germline, CDR1 MNHEY and CDR2 SVGEGT. The CDR3 is CASSYLLTGEPYEQYF. The CDR3 nucleotides read TGTGCCAGCAGTTACCTATTGACAGGGGAACCCTACGAGCAGTACTTC.

Worth noting for this clonotype: Since a much larger clone is just one base distant, this may be a read error. The chain joins TRBV7-9 to TRBJ1-4, with no clear D. This CDR3 has 14 residues. The germline CDR1 and CDR2 sequences are SEHNR and FQNEAQ (reference sequence). Written as DNA, the CDR3 is TGTACCAGCAGCCCCCCGGGGTATAATGAAAAACTGTTTTTT. It is translated as CTSSPPGYNEKLFF.

This chain joins TRBV12-3 or TRBV12-4 and TRBJ2-1; D may be TRBD1 (5 bases). V was clipped by 2 bases and J by 5 bases, with 13 bases between them. This CDR3 comprises 15 residues. CDR3 in DNA: TGTGCCAGCAGTTTAAATAGGGGAATGGACAATGAGCAGTTCTTC. Amino acids: CASSLNRGMDNEQFF.

This clonotype was recorded a few times. This rearrangement joins TRBV4-3 to TRBJ2-3; tentatively, D is TRBD1 (5 bases). Looked up from germline, CDR1 is LGHNA and CDR2 is YSLEER. This CDR3 has 16 amino acids. V was shortened by 3 bases and J by 0 bases, with 13 bases between the two germline ends. CDR3 sequence (DNA): TGCGCCAGCAGCCAGGGAAGGGGTTTTAGCACAGATACGCAGTATTTT. Its translation: CASSQGRGFSTDTQYF.

The V call is TRBV7-2, the J call TRBJ1-2, with D unresolved. Germline V lookup: CDR1 SGHTA, CDR2 FQGNSA. V lost 1 base and J 3 bases, leaving 12 bases between the germline ends. The CDR3 loop spans 15 amino acids. The CDR3 sequence: CASSLGSGPHYGYTF. CDR3 nucleotides: TGTGCCAGCAGCTTAGGTTCCGGGCCACACTATGGCTACACCTTC.

The V call is TRBV19, the J call TRBJ2-6, with D perhaps TRBD1 (6 bases). V was clipped by 1 base and J by 3 bases, with 7 bases between them. CDR1 and CDR2 from the germline V gene are LNHDA and SQIVND (reference sequence). The CDR3 runs to 15 residues. The DNA for the CDR3 is TGTGCCAGTAGTATAGGACAGGATGGGGCCAACGTCCTGACTTTC. It translates to CASSIGQDGANVLTF.

This clonotype was observed a few times. The chain uses TRBV7-9 and TRBJ1-5; TRBD1 is a possible D gene (5 bases). Germline-derived CDR1 and CDR2 are SEHNR and FQNEAQ (reference sequence). This CDR3 has 15 residues. V was cut by 3 bases and J by 5 bases, with 14 bases left in between. The CDR3 is CASSFGTWGYQPQHF. The DNA of the CDR3 is TGTGCCAGCAGCTTTGGGACCTGGGGGTATCAGCCCCAGCATTTT. The full variable domain, completed using reference TRBV7-9 and TRBJ1-5, is DTGVSQNPRHKITKRGQNVTFRCDPISEHNRLYWYRQTLGQGPEFLTYFQNEAQLEKSRLLSDRFSAERPKGSFSTLEIQRTEQGDSAMYLCASSFGTWGYQPQHFGDGTRLSIL.

A few counts support this clonotype. This chain uses TRBV5-8 with TRBJ1-1, with D uncertain. CDR1 and CDR2 from the germline V gene are SGHTS and YDEGEE. V was shortened by 1 base and J by 1 base, with 5 bases between the two germline ends. The CDR3 has 13 amino acids. The CDR3: CASSLSRNTEAFF. The CDR3, as DNA: TGTGCCAGCAGCTTGTCCAGGAACACTGAAGCTTTCTTT.

V and J are TRBV4-1 and TRBJ1-5; possibly TRBD1 for D (5 bases). Germline V lookup: CDR1 MGHRA, CDR2 YSYEKL. The V end lost 1 base, the J end lost 7 bases, and 8 bases lay between the germline ends. The CDR3 has 13 residues. CDR3 sequence: CASSQGGDQPQHF. Here the CDR3 DNA reads TGCGCCAGCAGCCAAGGAGGGGACCAGCCCCAGCATTTT.

This clonotype showed up just a few times. The chain recombines TRBV6-6 with TRBJ1-1, with D perhaps matching TRBD1 (5 bases). Germline CDR1 is MNHNY and CDR2 is SVGAGI (reference sequence). The CDR3 has 13 residues. V was pared by 6 bases and J by 5 bases, with 13 bases between. The CDR3 DNA is TGTGCCAGCAGCACCAGGGAAATAACTGAAGCTTTCTTT. Encoded protein: CASSTREITEAFF.

The genes are TRBV7-9 and TRBJ1-1, with D unresolved. There are 17 residues in the CDR3. V was trimmed by 4 bases and J by 4 bases, leaving 22 bases between them. Per germline, CDR1 SEHNR and CDR2 FQNEAQ (reference sequence). This chain's CDR3 is CASSSLVGRRTSTEAFF. CDR3 DNA: TGTGCCAGCAGCTCCTTGGTTGGAAGGAGGACGAGCACTGAAGCTTTCTTT.

The V gene is TRBV6-2 or TRBV6-3, the J gene TRBJ1-2; D not certain. Germline CDR1 and CDR2: MNHEY and SVGEGT. The CDR3 contains 13 residues. CDR3 protein: CVLEREINYGYTF. DNA for the CDR3: TGTGTTCTGGAGCGCGAGATTAACTATGGCTACACCTTC.

This clonotype was recorded a few times. The chain combines TRBV29-1 with TRBJ2-1, with unresolved D. The CDR3 has 14 residues. CDR1 is SQVTM, CDR2 ANQGSEA, per germline. Trimming removed 5 bases from V and 0 bases from J, with 11 bases in between. This CDR3 is CSVSGSLSYNEQFF. CDR3 nucleotides: TGCAGCGTTTCCGGGTCTCTCTCCTACAATGAGCAGTTCTTC.

The chain is built from TRBV12-5 and TRBJ2-7, with D possibly TRBD1 on 6 matching bases. The CDR3 is made up of 18 amino acids. The V and J ends lost 1 base and 3 bases respectively, with 22 bases between them. Germline assignment: CDR1 LGHNT and CDR2 FRNRAP. The chain's CDR3 is CASGLAPSGTLDFYEQYF. DNA of the CDR3: TGTGCTAGTGGTTTGGCCCCATCCGGGACACTGGACTTCTACGAGCAGTACTTC.

This clonotype was seen more than once but under ten times. The J gene is TRBJ2-1, the V gene TRBV5-1, with 14 bases that match TRBD2. Germline assignment: CDR1 SGHRS and CDR2 YFSETQ. V lost 4 bases to trimming and J lost 8 bases; unmatched junction nucleotides: 5. The CDR3 sequence is 15 residues long. The CDR3 protein is CASSMQGLAGDEQFF. The CDR3 nucleotides are TGCGCCAGCAGCATGCAGGGACTAGCGGGGGATGAGCAGTTCTTC.

The chain joins TRBV6-5 to TRBJ2-7; D is possibly TRBD1 (5 bases). V lost 2 bases, J lost 7 bases, and 12 bases lay in between. The CDR3 sequence is 13 residues long. In germline, CDR1 is MNHEY, CDR2 SVGAGI. The CDR3 DNA reads TGTGCCAGCAGTTACCAGGGATTGGGGGAGCAGTACTTC. It translates to CASSYQGLGEQYF.

This clonotype was counted only a few times. The gene calls are TRBV7-2 and TRBJ1-6; no firm D call. V gave up 2 bases and J gave up 5 bases, with 7 bases separating them. The CDR3 length is 14 residues. CDR1 is SGHTA, CDR2 FQGNSA, per germline. The CDR3 is CASSLRPNNSPLHF. Written as DNA, the CDR3 is TGTGCCAGCAGCTTACGGCCTAATAATTCACCCCTCCACTTT.